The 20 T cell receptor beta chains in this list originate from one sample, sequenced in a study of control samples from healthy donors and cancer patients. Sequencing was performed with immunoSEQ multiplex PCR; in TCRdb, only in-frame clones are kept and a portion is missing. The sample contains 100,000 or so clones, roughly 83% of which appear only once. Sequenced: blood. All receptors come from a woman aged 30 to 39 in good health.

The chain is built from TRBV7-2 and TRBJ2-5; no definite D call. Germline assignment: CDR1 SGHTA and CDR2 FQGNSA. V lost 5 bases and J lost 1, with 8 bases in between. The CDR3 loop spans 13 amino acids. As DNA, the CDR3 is TGTGCCAGCAGCCTAGAGGCCCAAGAGACCCAGTACTTC. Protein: CASSLEAQETQYF.

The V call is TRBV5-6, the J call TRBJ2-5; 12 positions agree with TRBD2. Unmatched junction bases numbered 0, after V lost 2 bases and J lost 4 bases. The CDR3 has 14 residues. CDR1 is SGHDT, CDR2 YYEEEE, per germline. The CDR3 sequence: CASSLLAGGETQYF. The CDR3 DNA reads TGTGCCAGCAGCTTACTAGCGGGGGGAGAGACCCAGTACTTC.

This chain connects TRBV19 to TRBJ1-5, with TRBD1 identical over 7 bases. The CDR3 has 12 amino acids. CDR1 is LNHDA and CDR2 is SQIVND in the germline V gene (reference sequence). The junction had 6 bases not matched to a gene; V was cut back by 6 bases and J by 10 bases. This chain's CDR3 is CASRGPGGPQHF. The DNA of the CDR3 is TGTGCCAGTAGGGGGCCAGGGGGACCCCAGCATTTT.

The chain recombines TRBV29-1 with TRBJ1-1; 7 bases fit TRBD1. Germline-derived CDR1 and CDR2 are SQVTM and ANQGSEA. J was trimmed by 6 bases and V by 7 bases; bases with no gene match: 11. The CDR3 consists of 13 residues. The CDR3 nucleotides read TGCAGCGACCTCAGGGGGGGAGTGTCTGAAGCTTTCTTT. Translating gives CSDLRGGVSEAFF.

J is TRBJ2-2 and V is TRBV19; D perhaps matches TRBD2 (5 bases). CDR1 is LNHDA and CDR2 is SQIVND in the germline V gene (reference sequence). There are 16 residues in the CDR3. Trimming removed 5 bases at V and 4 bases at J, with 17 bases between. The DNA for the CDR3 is TGTGCCAGTAGTTCGATACTCGAGCGGTCCACCGGGGAGCTGTTTTTT. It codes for CASSSILERSTGELFF.

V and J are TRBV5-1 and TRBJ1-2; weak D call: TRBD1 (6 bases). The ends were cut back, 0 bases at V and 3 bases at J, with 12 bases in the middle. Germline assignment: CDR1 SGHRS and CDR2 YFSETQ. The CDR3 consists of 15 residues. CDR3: CASSLALGADYGYTF. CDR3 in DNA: TGCGCCAGCAGCTTGGCCTTGGGGGCCGACTATGGCTACACCTTC.

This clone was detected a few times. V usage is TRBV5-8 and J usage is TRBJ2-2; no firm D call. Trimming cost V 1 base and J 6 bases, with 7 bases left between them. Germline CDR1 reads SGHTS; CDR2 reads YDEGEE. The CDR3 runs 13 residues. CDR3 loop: CASSLWGSGELFF. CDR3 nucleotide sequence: TGTGCCAGCAGCTTGTGGGGATCCGGGGAGCTGTTTTTT.

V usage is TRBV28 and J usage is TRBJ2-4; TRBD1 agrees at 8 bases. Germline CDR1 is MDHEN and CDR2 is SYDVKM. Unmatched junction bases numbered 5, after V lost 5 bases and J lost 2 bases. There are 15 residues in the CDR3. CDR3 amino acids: CASSGQGSSKNIQYF. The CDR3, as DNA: TGTGCCAGCAGTGGACAGGGCTCATCCAAAAACATTCAGTACTTC.

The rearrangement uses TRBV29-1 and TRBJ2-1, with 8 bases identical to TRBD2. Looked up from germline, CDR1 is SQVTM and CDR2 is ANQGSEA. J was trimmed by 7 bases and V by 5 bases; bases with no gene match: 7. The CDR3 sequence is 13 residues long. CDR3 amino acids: CSVPPGGQNEQFF. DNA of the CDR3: TGCAGCGTTCCCCCGGGGGGGCAAAATGAGCAGTTCTTC.

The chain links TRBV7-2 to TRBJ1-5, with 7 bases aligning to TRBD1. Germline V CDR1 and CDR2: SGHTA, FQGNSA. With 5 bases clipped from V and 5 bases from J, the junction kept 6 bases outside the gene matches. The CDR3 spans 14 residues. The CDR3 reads CASSPDRADQPQHF. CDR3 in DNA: TGTGCCAGCAGCCCCGACAGGGCCGATCAGCCCCAGCATTTT.

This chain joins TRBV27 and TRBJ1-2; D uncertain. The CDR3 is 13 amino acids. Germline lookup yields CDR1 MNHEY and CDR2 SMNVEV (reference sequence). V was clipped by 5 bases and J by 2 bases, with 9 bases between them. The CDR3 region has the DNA TGTGCCAGCAGTATGGACCTAAACTATGGCTACACCTTC. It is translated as CASSMDLNYGYTF.

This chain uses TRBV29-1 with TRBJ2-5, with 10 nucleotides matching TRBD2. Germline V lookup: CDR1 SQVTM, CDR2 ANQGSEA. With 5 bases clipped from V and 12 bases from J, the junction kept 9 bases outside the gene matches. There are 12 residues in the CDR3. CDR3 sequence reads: CSVCPSGGPEYF. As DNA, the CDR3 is TGCAGCGTTTGTCCTAGCGGGGGTCCCGAGTACTTC.

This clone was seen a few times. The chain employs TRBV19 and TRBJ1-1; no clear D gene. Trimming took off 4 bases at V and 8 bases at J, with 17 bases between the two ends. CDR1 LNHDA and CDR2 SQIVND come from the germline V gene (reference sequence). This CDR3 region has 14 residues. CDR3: CASSTRLIHGEAFF. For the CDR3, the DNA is TGTGCCAGTAGTACCAGACTGATCCATGGAGAAGCTTTCTTT.

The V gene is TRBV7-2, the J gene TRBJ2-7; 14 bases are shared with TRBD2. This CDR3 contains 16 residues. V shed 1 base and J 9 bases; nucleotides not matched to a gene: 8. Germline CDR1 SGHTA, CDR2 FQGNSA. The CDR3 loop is CASSLVPTSGGAGQYF. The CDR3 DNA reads TGTGCCAGCAGCTTAGTCCCGACTAGCGGGGGGGCCGGGCAGTACTTC. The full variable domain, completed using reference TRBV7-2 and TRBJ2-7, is GAGVSQSPSNKVTEKGKDVELRCDPISGHTALYWYRQSLGQGLEFLIYFQGNSAPDKSGLPSDRFSAERTGGSVSTLTIQRTQQEDSAVYLCASSLVPTSGGAGQYFGPGTRLTVT.

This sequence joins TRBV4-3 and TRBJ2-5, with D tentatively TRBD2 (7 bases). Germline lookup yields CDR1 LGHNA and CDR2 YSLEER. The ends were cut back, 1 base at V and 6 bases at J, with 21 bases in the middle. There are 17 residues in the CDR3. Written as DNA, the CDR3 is TGCGCCAGCAGCCAAGGCCTAGGGGGGGCCTCGGTTAAGACCCAGTACTTC. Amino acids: CASSQGLGGASVKTQYF.

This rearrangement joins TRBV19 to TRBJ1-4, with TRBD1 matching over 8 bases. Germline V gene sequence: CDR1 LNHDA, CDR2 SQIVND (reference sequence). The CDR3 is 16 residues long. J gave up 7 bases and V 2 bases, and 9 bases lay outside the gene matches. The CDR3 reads CASSIRGQGQSEKLFF. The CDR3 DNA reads TGTGCCAGTAGTATACGAGGACAGGGACAGAGTGAAAAACTGTTTTTT.

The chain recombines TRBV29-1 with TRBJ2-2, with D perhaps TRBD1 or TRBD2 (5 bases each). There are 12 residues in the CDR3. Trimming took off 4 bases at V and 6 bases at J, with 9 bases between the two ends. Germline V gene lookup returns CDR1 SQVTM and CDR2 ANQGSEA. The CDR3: CSVVSGPGELFF. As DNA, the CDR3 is TGCAGCGTTGTTTCGGGGCCCGGGGAGCTGTTTTTT.

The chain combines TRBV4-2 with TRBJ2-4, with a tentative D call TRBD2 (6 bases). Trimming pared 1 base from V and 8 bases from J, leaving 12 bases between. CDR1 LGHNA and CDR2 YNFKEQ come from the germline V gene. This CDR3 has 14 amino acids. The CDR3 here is CASSQAGDRDIQYF. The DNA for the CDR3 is TGTGCCAGCAGCCAAGCGGGGGACCGAGACATTCAGTACTTC.

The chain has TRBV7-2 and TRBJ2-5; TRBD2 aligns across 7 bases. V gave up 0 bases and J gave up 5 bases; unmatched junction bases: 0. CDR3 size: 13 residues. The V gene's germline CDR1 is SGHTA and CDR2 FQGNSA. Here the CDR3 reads CASSLAGRETQYF. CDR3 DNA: TGTGCCAGCAGCTTAGCCGGGAGGGAGACCCAGTACTTC.

The CDR3 loop is CASSRRDISYEQYF. CDR3 sequence (DNA): TGTGCCAGCAGCCGCCGGGACATCTCCTACGAGCAGTACTTC. V usage is TRBV28 and J usage is TRBJ2-7; D is perhaps TRBD1 (6 bases). The length of the CDR3 is 14 residues. Germline V gene data show CDR1 as MDHEN and CDR2 as SYDVKM. Between the trimmed V and J ends, which lost 6 bases and 0 bases, there was a span of 12 bases.